Ten or more counts support the clone carrying this T cell receptor beta chain. V gave up 3 bases and J gave up 2 bases; unmatched junction bases: 5. The germline gives CDR1 MNHEY, CDR2 SMNVEV (reference sequence). The CDR3 runs 15 residues. One entry per CDR3 protein, called by TCRdb with MiXCR from the PCR reads. Seen here are just over 95,000 distinct CDR3 sequences, approximately 25% observed once, and the top ten hold 0.94%. This sample was included in a study of molecular identifiers for immune sequencing clone quantification. The specimen was naive CD8+ T cells from blood, with Jurkat cell RNA spiked in. Subset described: FACS-sorted CD8+CD4-CCR7+CD45RA+ naive T cells. The rearrangement links TRBV27 to TRBJ2-7, with 9 bases fitting TRBD1. The sequence came from a human donor in good health. Some libraries in this study had Jurkat cell RNA spiked in. CDR3 DNA sequence: TGTGCCAGCAGTTTTGGGCGGGACAGGGCCTACGAGCAGTACTTC. Translating it yields CASSFGRDRAYEQYF.